This T cell receptor (beta chain) derives from a study of shared clonotypes between healthy human individuals. As for the study in general: Every donor yielded three CD4 naive, three CD4 memory, two CD8 naive and one CD8 memory plate.

CD4+ cells yielded CD45RA+ naive and CD45RA-negative memory subsets. Generated by immunoSEQ multiplex PCR, the TCRdb table keeps only in-frame clones and is missing some. The sample holds roughly 2.5 million clones, approximately 90% seen once. The V end lost 4 bases, the J end lost 3 bases, and 10 bases lay between the germline ends. Germline CDR1 and CDR2: KGHSH and LQKENI. The CDR3 consists of 13 residues. The sequence came from a man aged 18 to 29 in good health. The rearrangement uses TRBV18 and TRBJ2-7; no firm D call. Sequencing was performed on naive CD4+ T cells sorted from blood. Subset of the sample: CD45RA+ positively selected. CDR3 in DNA: TGTGCCAGCTCACAATCCCGGTTCTACGAGCAGTACTTC. Translation gives CASSQSRFYEQYF.